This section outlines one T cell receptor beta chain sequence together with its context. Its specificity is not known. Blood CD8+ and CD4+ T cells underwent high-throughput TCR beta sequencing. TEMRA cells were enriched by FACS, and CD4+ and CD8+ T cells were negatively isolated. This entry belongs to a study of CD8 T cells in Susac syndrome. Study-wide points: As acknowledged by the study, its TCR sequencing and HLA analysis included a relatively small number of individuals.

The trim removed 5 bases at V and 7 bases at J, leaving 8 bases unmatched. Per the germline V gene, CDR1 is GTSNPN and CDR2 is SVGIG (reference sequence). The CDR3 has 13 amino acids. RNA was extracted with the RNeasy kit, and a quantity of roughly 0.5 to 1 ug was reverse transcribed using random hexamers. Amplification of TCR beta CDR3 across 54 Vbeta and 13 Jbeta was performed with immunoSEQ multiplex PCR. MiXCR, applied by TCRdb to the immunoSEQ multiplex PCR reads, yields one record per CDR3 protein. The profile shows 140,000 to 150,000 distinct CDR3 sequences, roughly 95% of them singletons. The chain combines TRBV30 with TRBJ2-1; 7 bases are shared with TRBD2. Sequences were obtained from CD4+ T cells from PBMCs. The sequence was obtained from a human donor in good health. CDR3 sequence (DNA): TGTGCCTGGGGCGCGGGAGCGGCGAATGAGCAGTTCTTC. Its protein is CAWGAGAANEQFF.